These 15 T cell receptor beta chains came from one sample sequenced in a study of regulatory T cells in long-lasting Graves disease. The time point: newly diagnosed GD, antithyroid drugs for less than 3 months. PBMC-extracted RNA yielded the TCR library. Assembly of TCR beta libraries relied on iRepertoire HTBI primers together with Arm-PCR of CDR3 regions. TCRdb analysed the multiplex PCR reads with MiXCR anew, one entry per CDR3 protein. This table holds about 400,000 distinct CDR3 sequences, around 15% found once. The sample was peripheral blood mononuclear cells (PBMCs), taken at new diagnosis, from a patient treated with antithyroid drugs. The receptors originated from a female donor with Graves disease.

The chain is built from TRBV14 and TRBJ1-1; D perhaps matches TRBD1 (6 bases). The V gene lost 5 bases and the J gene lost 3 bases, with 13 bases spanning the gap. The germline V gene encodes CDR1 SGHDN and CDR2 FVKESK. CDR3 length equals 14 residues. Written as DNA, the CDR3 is TGTGCCAGCAGCGCCCAACAGGGTCACACTGAAGCTTTCTTT. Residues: CASSAQQGHTEAFF.

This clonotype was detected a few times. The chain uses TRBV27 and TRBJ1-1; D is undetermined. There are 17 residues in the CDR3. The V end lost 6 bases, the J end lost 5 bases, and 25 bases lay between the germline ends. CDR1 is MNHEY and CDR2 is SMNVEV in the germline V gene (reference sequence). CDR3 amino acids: CASSPLNIGPLGTEAFF. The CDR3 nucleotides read TGTGCCAGCAGCCCCCTGAATATCGGGCCTCTGGGGACTGAAGCTTTCTTT.

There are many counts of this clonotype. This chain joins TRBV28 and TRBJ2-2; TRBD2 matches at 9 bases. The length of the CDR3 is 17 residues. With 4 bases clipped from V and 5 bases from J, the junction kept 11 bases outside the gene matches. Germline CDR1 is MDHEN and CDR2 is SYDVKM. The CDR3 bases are TGTGCCAGCAGTTGGCCCCTTGGCGGGAGGGGGACCGGGGAGCTGTTTTTT. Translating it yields CASSWPLGGRGTGELFF.

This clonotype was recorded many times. CDR3: CASSPVAGGPYNEQFF. CDR3 DNA: TGTGCCAGCAGCCCTGTAGCGGGAGGCCCCTACAATGAGCAGTTCTTC. This rearrangement joins TRBV11-2 to TRBJ2-1, with 10 nucleotides matching TRBD2. The CDR3 has 16 amino acids. Trimming removed 5 bases from V and 2 bases from J; junction bases left unmatched: 6. Germline V gene lookup returns CDR1 SGHAT and CDR2 FQNNGV.

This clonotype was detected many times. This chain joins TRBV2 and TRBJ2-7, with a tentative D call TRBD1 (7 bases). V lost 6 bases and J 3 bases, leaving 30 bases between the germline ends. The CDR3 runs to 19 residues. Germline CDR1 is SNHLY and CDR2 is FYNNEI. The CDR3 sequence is CASSGRGGGTQRYNYEQYF. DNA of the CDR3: TGTGCCAGCAGCGGGCGAGGAGGGGGCACCCAGCGATATAACTACGAGCAGTACTTC. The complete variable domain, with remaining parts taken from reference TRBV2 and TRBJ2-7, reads EPEVTQTPSHQVTQMGQEVILRCVPISNHLYFYWYRQILGQKVEFLVSFYNNEISEKSEIFDDQFSVERPDGSNFTLKIRSTKLEDSAMYFCASSGRGGGTQRYNYEQYFGPGTRLTVT.

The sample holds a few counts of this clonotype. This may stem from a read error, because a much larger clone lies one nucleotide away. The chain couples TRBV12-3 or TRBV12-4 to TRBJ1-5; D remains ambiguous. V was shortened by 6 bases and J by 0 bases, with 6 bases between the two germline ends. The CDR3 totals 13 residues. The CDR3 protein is CASSNHSNQPQHF. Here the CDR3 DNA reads TGTGCCAGCAGCAATCATAGCAATCAGCCCCAGCATTTT.

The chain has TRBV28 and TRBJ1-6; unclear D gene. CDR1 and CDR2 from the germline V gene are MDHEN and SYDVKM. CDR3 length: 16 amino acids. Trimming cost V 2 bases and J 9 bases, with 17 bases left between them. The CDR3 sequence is CASSLPKSSWGSPLHF. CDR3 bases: TGTGCCAGCAGTTTACCCAAATCCTCATGGGGTTCACCCCTCCACTTT.

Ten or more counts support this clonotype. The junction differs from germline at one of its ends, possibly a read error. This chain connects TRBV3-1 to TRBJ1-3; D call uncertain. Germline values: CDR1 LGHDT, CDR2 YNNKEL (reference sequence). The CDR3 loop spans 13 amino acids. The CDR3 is CASSQDSGNTIYF. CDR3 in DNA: TGCGCCAGCAGCCAAGACTCTGGAAACACCATATATTTT. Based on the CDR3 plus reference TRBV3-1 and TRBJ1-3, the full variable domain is DTAVSQTPKYLVTQMGNDKSIKCEQNLGHDTMYWYKQDSKKFLKIMFSYNNKELIINETVPNRFSPKSPDKAHLNLHINSLELGDSAVYFCASSQDSGNTIYFGEGSWLTVV.

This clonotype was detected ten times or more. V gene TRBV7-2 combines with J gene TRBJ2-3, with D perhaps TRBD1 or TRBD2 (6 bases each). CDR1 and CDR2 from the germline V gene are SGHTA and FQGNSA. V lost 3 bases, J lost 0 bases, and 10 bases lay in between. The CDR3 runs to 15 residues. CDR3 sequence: CASSLRGTSTDTQYF. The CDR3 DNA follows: TGTGCCAGCAGCTTGAGGGGGACTAGCACAGATACGCAGTATTTT.

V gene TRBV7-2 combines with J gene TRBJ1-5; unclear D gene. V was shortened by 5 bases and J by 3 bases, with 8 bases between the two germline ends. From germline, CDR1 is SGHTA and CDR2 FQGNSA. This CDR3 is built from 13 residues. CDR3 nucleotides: TGTGCCAGCAGCACGACCACCAATCAGCCCCAGCATTTT. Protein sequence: CASSTTTNQPQHF.

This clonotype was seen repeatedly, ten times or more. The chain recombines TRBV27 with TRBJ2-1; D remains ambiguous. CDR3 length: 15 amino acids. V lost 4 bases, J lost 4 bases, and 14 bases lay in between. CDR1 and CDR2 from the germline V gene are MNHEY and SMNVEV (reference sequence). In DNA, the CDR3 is TGTGCCAGCAGTTCCTTAGGACGCTTTTACAATGAGCAGTTCTTC. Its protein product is CASSSLGRFYNEQFF.

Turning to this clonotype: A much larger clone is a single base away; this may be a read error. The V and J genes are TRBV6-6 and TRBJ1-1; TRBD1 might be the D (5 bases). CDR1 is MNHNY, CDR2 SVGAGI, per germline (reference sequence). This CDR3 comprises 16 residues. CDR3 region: CASSYSGLEGRPEALF. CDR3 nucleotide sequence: TGTGCCAGCAGTTACTCGGGGTTAGAGGGGAGGCCTGAAGCTCTCTTT.

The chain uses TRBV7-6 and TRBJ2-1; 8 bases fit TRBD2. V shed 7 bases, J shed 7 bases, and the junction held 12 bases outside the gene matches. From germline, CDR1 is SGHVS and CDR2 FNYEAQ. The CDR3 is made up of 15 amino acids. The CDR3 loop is CASNSGLAGRNEQFF. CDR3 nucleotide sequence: TGTGCCAGCAACTCCGGACTAGCAGGGAGGAATGAGCAGTTCTTC.

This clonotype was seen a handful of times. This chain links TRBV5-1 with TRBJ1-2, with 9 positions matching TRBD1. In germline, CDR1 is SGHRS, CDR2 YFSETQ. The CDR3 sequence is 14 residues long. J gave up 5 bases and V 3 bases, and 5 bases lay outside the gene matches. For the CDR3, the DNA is TGCGCCAGCAGCTGGCACAGGGGGCTGTATGGCTACACCTTC. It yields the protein CASSWHRGLYGYTF. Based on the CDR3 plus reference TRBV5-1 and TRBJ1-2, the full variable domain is KAGVTQTPRYLIKTRGQQVTLSCSPISGHRSVSWYQQTPGQGLQFLFEYFSETQRNKGNFPGRFSGRQFSNSRSEMNVSTLELGDSALYLCASSWHRGLYGYTFGSGTRLTVV.

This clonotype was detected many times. CDR3: CASAGGQGFYNEQFF. For the CDR3, the DNA is TGTGCCAGCGCAGGGGGACAGGGGTTCTACAATGAGCAGTTCTTC. The rearrangement links TRBV7-8 to TRBJ2-1; 10 nucleotides align to TRBD1. This CDR3 comprises 15 residues. Per germline, CDR1 SGHVS and CDR2 FQNEAQ. V was pared by 8 bases and J by 3 bases, with 7 bases of the junction left unmatched.